These 9 T cell receptor beta chains share one sample of origin, sequenced in a study of T cells in Graves' hyperthyroidism and ophthalmopathy. TCR beta CDR3 region amplification was performed from RNA transcripts. TCR CDR3 underwent first-round RT-PCR with the HTBI primer set. TCRdb reprocessed the multiplex PCR reads via MiXCR and lists one record per CDR3 protein. This repertoire shows almost 600,000 distinct CDR3 sequences, 11% to 15% found once; its top ten account for 5.8%. The sequenced sample was blood. The receptors come from a woman aged 25 to 39 with Graves' hyperthyroidism that later progressed to Graves' ophthalmopathy.

This clonotype occurred many times. CDR3 DNA: TGCGCCAGCAGCTTGGTCCCCTTCGACCAGGGGGCGTTCGAGCAGTACTTC. Residues: CASSLVPFDQGAFEQYF. The rearrangement uses TRBV5-1 and TRBJ2-7; TRBD1 matches 8 bases. The CDR3 extends over 17 amino acids. The junction had 14 bases not matched to a gene; V was cut back by 0 bases and J by 6 bases. The germline V gene has CDR1 SGHRS and CDR2 YFSETQ.

This clonotype has at least ten counts. V usage is TRBV6-1 and J usage is TRBJ2-7, with D maybe TRBD2 (5 bases). Trimming took off 5 bases at V and 4 bases at J, with 24 bases between the two ends. The CDR3 sequence is 17 residues long. Germline V gene lookup returns CDR1 MNHNS and CDR2 SASEGT. CDR3 nucleotide sequence: TGTGCCAGCAGTCACCCACCCCCCCGGGGATGGTCTTACGAGCAGTACTTC. The encoded protein is CASSHPPPRGWSYEQYF.

This clonotype was recorded a few times. The chain couples TRBV12-3 or TRBV12-4 to TRBJ1-1; D possibly corresponds to TRBD1 (5 bases). There are 17 residues in the CDR3. The ends were cut back, 4 bases at V and 1 base at J, with 19 bases in the middle. CDR3 in amino acids: CASSWWGWGYENTEAFF. The CDR3 region has the DNA TGTGCCAGCAGTTGGTGGGGCTGGGGGTATGAGAACACTGAAGCTTTCTTT.

This clonotype has at least ten counts. V usage is TRBV9 and J usage is TRBJ2-7; 8 nucleotides line up with TRBD1. The J segment lost 2 bases and the V segment lost 3 bases, leaving 7 bases of the junction unmatched. The germline CDR1 and CDR2 sequences are SGDLS and YYNGEE. The CDR3 runs to 15 residues. CDR3 region: CASSAMGQATYEQYF. CDR3 sequence (DNA): TGTGCCAGCAGCGCCATGGGACAGGCCACCTACGAGCAGTACTTC.

This clonotype was observed a few times. The chain couples TRBV6-1 to TRBJ2-3; possibly TRBD2 for D (5 bases). Trimming left V 10 bases short and J 4 bases short, with 12 bases between. This CDR3 has 12 amino acids. Germline-derived CDR1 and CDR2 are MNHNS and SASEGT. CDR3 sequence: CATSKGADTQYF. The CDR3 bases are TGTGCCACCTCGAAGGGAGCAGATACGCAGTATTTT.

The table lists this clonotype with a few counts. The chain joins TRBV25-1 to TRBJ2-3; either TRBD1 or TRBD2 may supply D (6 bases each). CDR3 length: 15 residues. V was cut by 2 bases and J by 3 bases, with 12 bases left in between. From germline, CDR1 is MGHDK and CDR2 SYGVNS. In DNA, the CDR3 is TGTGCCAGCAGTGAAGAAGGGGGGCGTACAGATACGCAGTATTTT. This codes for CASSEEGGRTDTQYF.

This chain uses TRBV12-3 or TRBV12-4 with TRBJ2-2; 7 nucleotides agree with TRBD2. This CDR3 spans 15 amino acids. The V gene end was trimmed by 4 bases and the J gene end by 4 bases; junction bases not matched to a gene: 6. CDR3 sequence reads: CASSWGGRGTGELFF. The CDR3 DNA reads as TGTGCCAGCAGTTGGGGGGGGAGAGGCACCGGGGAGCTGTTTTTT.

Note on this clonotype: Since a much larger clone is just one base distant, this may be a read error. V usage is TRBV27 and J usage is TRBJ2-1; no firm D call. The CDR3 length is 10 residues. The V gene lost 10 bases and the J gene lost 14 bases, with 15 bases spanning the gap. Germline CDR1 reads MNHEY; CDR2 reads SMNVEV (reference sequence). CDR3 DNA: TGTGCCAACGGGTCTGTTATTGAGTTCTTC. This codes for CANGSVIEFF.

The chain recombines TRBV27 with TRBJ2-5; TRBD2 agrees at 7 bases. J lost 9 bases, V lost 0 bases, and 1 base had no gene match. The germline V gene encodes CDR1 MNHEY and CDR2 SMNVEV (reference sequence). The CDR3 is 12 amino acids. The CDR3 protein is CASSLSGGAQYF. CDR3 bases: TGTGCCAGCAGTTTATCGGGAGGGGCCCAGTACTTC.